This record concerns one T cell receptor (beta chain) sequence. The sample belongs to a study of blood T cell repertoires in COVID-19. Study details: Some COVID-19 samples were acute and others convalescent; all came from the United States, Italy and Spain. PBMCs, B-cell-depleted T cells, or T cells were the source of the cDNA or gDNA that made up the material.

In the study's own analysis: Amplification with reference gene primers provided the estimates of nucleated cell counts. Data came from immunoSEQ multiplex PCR; TCRdb stores just in-frame clones and leaves some out. V and J calls and clone size are as listed in that table; D and trimming were resolved from the DNA. The table has about 210,000 clones, 70% to 90% seen once. The CDR3 is 18 residues long. V was cut by 6 bases and J by 1 base, with 22 bases left in between. From germline, CDR1 is MNHEY and CDR2 SVGEGT. The sample taken for sequencing was peripheral blood. The clonotype was recovered from a human donor in a cohort sampled during active COVID-19. The chain couples TRBV6-2 or TRBV6-3 to TRBJ1-5; D might be TRBD1 (6 bases). The chain's CDR3 is CASSSTGNWVLSNQPQHF. DNA for the CDR3: TGTGCCAGCAGCTCAACAGGGAATTGGGTCTTGAGCAATCAGCCCCAGCATTTT.